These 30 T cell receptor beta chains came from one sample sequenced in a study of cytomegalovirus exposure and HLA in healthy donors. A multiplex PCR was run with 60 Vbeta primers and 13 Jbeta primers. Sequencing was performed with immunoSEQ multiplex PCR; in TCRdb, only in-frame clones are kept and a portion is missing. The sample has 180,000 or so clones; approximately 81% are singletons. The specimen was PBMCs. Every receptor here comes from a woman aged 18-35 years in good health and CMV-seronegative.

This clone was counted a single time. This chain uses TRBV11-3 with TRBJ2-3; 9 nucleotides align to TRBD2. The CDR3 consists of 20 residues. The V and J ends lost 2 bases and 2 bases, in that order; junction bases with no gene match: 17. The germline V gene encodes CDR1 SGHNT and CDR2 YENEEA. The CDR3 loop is CASSLPRGGGRAYTTDTQYF. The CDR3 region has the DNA TGTGCCAGCAGCTTACCTCGCGGGGGGGGCAGGGCTTATACCACAGATACGCAGTATTTT.

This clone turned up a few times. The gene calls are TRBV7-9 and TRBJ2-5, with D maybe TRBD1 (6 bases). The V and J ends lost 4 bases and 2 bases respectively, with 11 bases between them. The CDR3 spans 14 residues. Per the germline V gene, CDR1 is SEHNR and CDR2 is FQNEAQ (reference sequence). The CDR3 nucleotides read TGTGCCAGCAGCTATCAGACAGGTCAAGAGACCCAGTACTTC. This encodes CASSYQTGQETQYF.

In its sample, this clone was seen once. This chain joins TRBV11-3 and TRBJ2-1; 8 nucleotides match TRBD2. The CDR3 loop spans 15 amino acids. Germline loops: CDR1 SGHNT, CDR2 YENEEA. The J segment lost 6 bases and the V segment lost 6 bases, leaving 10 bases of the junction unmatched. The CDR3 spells CASSSSGSRLNEQFF. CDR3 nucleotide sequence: TGTGCCAGCAGTTCAAGCGGGAGCCGTCTCAATGAGCAGTTCTTC.

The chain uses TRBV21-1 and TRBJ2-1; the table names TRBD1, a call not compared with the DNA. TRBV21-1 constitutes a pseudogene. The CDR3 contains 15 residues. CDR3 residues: CASSSPDRARLEQFF. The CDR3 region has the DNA TGTGCCAGCAGCAGCCCGGACAGGGCCAGGTTGGAGCAGTTCTTC.

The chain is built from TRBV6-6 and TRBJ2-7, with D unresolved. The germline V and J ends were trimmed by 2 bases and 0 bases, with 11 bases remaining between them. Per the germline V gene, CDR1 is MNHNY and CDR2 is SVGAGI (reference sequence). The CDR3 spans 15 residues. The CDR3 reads CASSYTLQYSYEQYF. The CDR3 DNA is TGTGCCAGCAGTTACACGCTACAGTACTCCTACGAGCAGTACTTC.

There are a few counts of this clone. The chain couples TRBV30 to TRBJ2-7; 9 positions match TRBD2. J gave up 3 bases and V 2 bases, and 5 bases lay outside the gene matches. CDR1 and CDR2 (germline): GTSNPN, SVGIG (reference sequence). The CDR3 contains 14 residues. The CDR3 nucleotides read TGTGCCTGGAGTCCACTAGCGGGTGACTACGAGCAGTACTTC. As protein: CAWSPLAGDYEQYF.

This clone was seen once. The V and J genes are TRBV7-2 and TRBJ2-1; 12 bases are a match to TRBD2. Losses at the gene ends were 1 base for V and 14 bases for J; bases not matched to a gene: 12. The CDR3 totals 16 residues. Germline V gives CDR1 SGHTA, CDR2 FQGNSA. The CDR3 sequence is CASSLGVVTSGSQKFF. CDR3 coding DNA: TGTGCCAGCAGCTTAGGGGTTGTGACTAGCGGGAGTCAAAAGTTCTTC.

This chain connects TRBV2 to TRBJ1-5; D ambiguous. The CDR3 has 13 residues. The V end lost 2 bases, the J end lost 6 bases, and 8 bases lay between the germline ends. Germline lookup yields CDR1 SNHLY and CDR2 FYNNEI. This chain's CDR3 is CASSERVPQPQHF. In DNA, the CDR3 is TGTGCCAGCAGTGAACGAGTGCCTCAGCCCCAGCATTTT.

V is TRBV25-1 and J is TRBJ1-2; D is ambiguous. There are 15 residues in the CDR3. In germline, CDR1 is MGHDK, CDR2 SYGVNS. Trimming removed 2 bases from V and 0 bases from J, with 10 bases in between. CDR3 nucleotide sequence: TGTGCCAGCAGTGAACCCGCAGATGCTAACTATGGCTACACCTTC. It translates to CASSEPADANYGYTF.

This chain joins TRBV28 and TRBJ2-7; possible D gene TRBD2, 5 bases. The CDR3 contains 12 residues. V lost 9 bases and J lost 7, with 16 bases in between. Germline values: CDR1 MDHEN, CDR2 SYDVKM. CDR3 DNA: TGTGCCAGTCGCGAAAACCGGGGAGAGCAGTACTTC. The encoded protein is CASRENRGEQYF.

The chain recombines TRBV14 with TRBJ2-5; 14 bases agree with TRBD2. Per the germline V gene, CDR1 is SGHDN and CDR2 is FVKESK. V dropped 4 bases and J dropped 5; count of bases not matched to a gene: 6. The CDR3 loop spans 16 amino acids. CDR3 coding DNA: TGTGCCAGCAGCCGACTAGCGGGAGGGCCGGGGGAGACCCAGTACTTC. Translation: CASSRLAGGPGETQYF.

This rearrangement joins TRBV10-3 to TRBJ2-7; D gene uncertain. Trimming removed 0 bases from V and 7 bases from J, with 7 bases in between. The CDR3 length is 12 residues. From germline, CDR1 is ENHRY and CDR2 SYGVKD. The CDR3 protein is CAISESPREQYF. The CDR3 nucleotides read TGTGCCATCAGTGAGTCGCCGCGAGAGCAGTACTTC.

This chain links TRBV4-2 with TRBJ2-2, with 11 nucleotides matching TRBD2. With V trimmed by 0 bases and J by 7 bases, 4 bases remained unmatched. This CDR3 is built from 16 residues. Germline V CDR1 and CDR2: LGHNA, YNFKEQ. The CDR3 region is CASSQETSGSVGELFF. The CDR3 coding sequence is TGTGCCAGCAGCCAAGAAACTAGCGGGAGTGTCGGGGAGCTGTTTTTT.

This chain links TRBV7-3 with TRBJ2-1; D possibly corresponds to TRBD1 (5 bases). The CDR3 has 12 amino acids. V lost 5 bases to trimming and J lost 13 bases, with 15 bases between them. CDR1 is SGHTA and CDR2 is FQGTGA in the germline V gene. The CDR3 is CASSPDNRRQFF. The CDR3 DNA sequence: TGTGCCAGCAGCCCGGACAATCGAAGACAGTTCTTC.

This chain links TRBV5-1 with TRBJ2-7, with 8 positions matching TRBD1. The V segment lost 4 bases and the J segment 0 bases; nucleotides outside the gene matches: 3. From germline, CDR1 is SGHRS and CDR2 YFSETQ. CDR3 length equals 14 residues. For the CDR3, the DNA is TGCGCCAGCAGCGTAACAGGGGGCTCCTACGAGCAGTACTTC. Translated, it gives CASSVTGGSYEQYF.

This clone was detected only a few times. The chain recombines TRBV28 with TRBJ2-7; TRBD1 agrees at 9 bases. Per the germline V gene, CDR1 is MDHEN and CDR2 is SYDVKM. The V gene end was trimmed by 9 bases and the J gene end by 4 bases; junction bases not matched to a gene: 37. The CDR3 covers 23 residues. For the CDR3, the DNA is TGTGCCAGACTCAGTTTAGGACAGGGGAGGAACCCACCTCCCTCCGATACCTTATACGAGCAGTACTTC. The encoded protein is CARLSLGQGRNPPPSDTLYEQYF.

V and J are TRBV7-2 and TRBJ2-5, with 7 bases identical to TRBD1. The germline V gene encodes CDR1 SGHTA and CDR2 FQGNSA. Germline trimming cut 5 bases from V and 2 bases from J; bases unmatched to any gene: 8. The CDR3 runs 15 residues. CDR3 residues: CASSRVTGEQETQYF. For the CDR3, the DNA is TGTGCCAGCAGCCGAGTTACAGGGGAGCAAGAGACCCAGTACTTC.

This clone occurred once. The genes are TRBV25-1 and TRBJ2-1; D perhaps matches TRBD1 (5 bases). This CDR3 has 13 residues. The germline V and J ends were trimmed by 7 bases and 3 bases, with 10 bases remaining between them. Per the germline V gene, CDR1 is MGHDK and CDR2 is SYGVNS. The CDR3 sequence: CASKGRGYNEQFF. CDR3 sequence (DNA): TGTGCCAGCAAGGGAAGGGGCTACAATGAGCAGTTCTTC.

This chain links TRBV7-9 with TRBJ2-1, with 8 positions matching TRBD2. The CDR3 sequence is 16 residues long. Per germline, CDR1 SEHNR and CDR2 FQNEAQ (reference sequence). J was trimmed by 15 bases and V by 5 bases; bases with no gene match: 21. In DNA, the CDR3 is TGTGCCAGCAGCCACTGGGAGGGAGCGGGAGATATGATGCCGTTCTTC. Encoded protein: CASSHWEGAGDMMPFF.

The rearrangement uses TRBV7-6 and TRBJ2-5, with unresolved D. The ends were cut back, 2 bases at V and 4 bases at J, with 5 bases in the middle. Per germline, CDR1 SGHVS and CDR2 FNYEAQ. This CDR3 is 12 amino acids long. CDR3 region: CASSLSGETQYF. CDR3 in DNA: TGTGCCAGCAGCTTATCGGGAGAGACCCAGTACTTC.

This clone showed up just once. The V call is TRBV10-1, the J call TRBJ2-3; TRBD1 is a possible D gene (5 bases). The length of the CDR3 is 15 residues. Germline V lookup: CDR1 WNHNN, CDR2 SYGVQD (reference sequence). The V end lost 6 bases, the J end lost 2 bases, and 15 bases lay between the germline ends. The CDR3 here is CASSSRTSFTDTQYF. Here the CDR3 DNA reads TGCGCCAGCAGCTCCCGGACATCCTTCACAGATACGCAGTATTTT.

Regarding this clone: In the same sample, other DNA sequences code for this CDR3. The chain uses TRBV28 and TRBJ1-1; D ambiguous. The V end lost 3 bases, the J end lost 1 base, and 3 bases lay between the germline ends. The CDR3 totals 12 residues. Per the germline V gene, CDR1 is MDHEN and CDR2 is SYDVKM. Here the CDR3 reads CASSLRNTEAFF. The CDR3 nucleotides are TGTGCCAGCAGTTTGCGGAACACTGAAGCTTTCTTT.

The CDR3 loop is CASRIPGQGDEAFF. The CDR3 DNA is TGTGCCAGTAGGATACCGGGACAGGGAGACGAAGCTTTCTTT. The rearrangement uses TRBV19 and TRBJ1-1; TRBD1 agrees at 9 bases. Germline V gives CDR1 LNHDA, CDR2 SQIVND (reference sequence). The length of the CDR3 is 14 residues. The trim removed 6 bases at V and 8 bases at J, leaving 10 bases unmatched.

CDR3 coding DNA: TGTGCCAGCAGCTTCTCTGCGTCTGGGGCCAACGTCCTGACTTTC. Its translation: CASSFSASGANVLTF. J is TRBJ2-6 and V is TRBV13, with D unclear. V lost 3 bases to trimming and J lost 1 base, with 7 bases between them. The germline CDR1 and CDR2 sequences are PRHDT and FYEKMQ (reference sequence). The CDR3 runs to 15 residues.

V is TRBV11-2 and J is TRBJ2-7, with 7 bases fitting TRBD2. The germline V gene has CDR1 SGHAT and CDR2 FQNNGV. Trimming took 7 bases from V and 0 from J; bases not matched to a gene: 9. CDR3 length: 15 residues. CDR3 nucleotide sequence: TGTGCCAGCACCGAGGGGAGGGACTACTCCTACGAGCAGTACTTC. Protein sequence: CASTEGRDYSYEQYF.

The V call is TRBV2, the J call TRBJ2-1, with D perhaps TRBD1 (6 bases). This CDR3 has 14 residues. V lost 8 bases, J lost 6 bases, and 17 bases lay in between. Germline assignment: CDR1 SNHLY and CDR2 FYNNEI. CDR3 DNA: TGTGCCAGCCCCCGGGGTCCAGGGGTCAATGAGCAGTTCTTC. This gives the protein CASPRGPGVNEQFF.

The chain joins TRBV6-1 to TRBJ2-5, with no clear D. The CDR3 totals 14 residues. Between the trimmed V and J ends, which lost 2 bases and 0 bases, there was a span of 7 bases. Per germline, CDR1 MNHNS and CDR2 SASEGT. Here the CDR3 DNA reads TGTGCCAGCAGTGAATCAGGTTACCAAGAGACCCAGTACTTC. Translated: CASSESGYQETQYF.

The CDR3 DNA reads TGTGCCAGCAGCTTCCGACAGGGATTGCATTCACCCCTCCACTTT. Its protein is CASSFRQGLHSPLHF. The chain joins TRBV11-2 to TRBJ1-6; 7 bases fit TRBD1. Germline V gene data show CDR1 as SGHAT and CDR2 as FQNNGV. V lost 3 bases to trimming and J lost 8 bases; unmatched junction nucleotides: 7. This CDR3 spans 15 amino acids.

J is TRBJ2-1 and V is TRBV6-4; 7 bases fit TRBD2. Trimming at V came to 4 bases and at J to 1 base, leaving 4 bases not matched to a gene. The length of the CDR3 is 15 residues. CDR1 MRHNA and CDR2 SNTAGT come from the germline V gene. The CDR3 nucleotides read TGTGCCAGCAGTGTGCTAGCGGATTCCTACAATGAGCAGTTCTTC. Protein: CASSVLADSYNEQFF.

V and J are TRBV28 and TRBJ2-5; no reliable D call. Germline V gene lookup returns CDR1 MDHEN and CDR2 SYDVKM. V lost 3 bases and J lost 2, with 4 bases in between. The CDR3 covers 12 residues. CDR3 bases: TGTGCCAGCAGTTTGCGGCAAGAGACCCAGTACTTC. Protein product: CASSLRQETQYF.